The sequence of this TCR beta chain was determined in a study of T cell responses to AZD1222 COVID-19 vaccine. Sequencing was performed with immunoSEQ multiplex PCR; in TCRdb, only in-frame clones are kept and a portion is missing. The sample includes approximately 89,000 clones, about 86% of them seen just once. General study results and limits: Just five to seven people given AZD1222 tested seropositive at baseline. Nearly half of spike-specific TCRs reportedly go after variant regions that carry no mutations. The donor group comprised mostly white British people and more females; the analysis possibly underestimated clonal diversity.

V was shortened by 2 bases and J by 5 bases, with 9 bases between the two germline ends. Germline loops: CDR1 KGHDR, CDR2 SFDVKD. This CDR3 region has 14 residues. As for this clone: Its antigen is not identified.

Second-dose recipients at about 4 or about 12 weeks were treated as one pooled group. Source: peripheral blood, taken 28 days after the second AZD1222 dose. The chain recombines TRBV24-1 with TRBJ2-1; no firm D call. The receptor's source is an adult who received the AZD1222 COVID-19 vaccine. The CDR3 nucleotides read TGTGCCACCAGTGATTCGACGACTGACAATGAGCAGTTCTTC. This sequence encodes CATSDSTTDNEQFF.